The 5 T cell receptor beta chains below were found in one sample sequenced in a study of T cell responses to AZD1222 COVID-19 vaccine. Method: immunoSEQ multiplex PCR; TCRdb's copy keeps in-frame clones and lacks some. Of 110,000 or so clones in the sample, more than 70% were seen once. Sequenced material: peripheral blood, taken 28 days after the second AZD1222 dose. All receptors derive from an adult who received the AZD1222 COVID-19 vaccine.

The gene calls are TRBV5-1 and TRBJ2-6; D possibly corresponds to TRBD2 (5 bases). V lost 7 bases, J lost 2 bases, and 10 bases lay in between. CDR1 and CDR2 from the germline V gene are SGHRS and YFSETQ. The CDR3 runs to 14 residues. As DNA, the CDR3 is TGCGCCAGCCGGGCACTAGCTGGGGCCAACGTCCTGACTTTC. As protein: CASRALAGANVLTF.

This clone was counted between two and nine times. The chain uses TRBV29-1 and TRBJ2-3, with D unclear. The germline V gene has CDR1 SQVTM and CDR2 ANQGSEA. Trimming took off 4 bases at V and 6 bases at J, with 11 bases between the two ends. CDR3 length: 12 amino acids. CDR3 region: CSVGLGGDTQYF. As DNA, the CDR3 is TGCAGCGTTGGCCTTGGTGGGGATACGCAGTATTTT.

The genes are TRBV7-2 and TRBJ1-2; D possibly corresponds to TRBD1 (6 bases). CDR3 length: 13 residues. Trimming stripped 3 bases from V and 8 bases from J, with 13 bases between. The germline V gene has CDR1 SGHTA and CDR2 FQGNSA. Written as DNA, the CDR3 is TGTGCCAGCAGCTTGGGACAATACTGGGGCTACACCTTC. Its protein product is CASSLGQYWGYTF. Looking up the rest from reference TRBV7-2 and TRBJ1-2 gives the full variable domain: GAGVSQSPSNKVTEKGKDVELRCDPISGHTALYWYRQSLGQGLEFLIYFQGNSAPDKSGLPSDRFSAERTGGSVSTLTIQRTQQEDSAVYLCASSLGQYWGYTFGSGTRLTVV.

CDR3 nucleotides: TGTGCCAGCAGTGAAGCCCCGTGGGATAATTCACCCCTCCACTTT. Amino acids: CASSEAPWDNSPLHF. The V call is TRBV6-1, the J call TRBJ1-6; no clear D. Germline V CDR1 and CDR2: MNHNS, SASEGT. The V end was cut by 0 bases, the J end by 5 bases, with 8 bases between. The CDR3 spans 15 residues.

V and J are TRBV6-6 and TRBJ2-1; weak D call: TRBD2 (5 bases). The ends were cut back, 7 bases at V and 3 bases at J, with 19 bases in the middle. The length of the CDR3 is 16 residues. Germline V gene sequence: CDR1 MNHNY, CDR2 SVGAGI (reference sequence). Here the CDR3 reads CASKDPSRNFYNEQFF. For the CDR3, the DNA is TGTGCCAGCAAAGACCCTAGCAGGAACTTCTACAATGAGCAGTTCTTC.